These T cell receptor beta chains were read from a single sample in a study of cytomegalovirus exposure and HLA in healthy donors. Here immunoSEQ multiplex PCR was the method, and the copy in TCRdb shows in-frame clones only, minus some. The sample includes some 150,000 clones, about four fifths of them seen just once. The sequenced material came from PBMCs. The receptors derive from a male donor in good health and CMV-seronegative. The CDR3 runs from the conserved cysteine through the conserved F or W. D genes are given only for firm matches. Clone size is stated in some rows and not others, as once, few, many or a class when expanded.

j_gene: TRBJ2-6
d_gene: -
v_gene: TRBV19
abundance: -
CDR3aa: CASSTSSRGSGANVLTF
CDR3nt: TGTGCCAGTAGTACCTCTTCCAGGGGCTCTGGGGCCAACGTCCTGACTTTC

j_gene: TRBJ2-3
d_gene: -
v_gene: TRBV15
abundance: -
CDR3aa: CATSRDGGDSAGAQYF
CDR3nt: TGTGCCACCAGCAGAGATGGGGGGGACTCTGCAGGGGCGCAGTATTTT

j_gene: TRBJ1-2
d_gene: -
v_gene: TRBV6-5
abundance: few
CDR3aa: CASTAIHSGYTF
CDR3nt: TGTGCCAGCACCGCTATACACAGTGGCTACACCTTC

j_gene: TRBJ1-1
d_gene: -
v_gene: TRBV27
abundance: -
CDR3aa: CASSLREGTEAFF
CDR3nt: TGTGCCAGCAGTTTAAGGGAGGGCACTGAAGCTTTCTTT

j_gene: TRBJ1-6
d_gene: -
v_gene: TRBV4-1
abundance: -
CDR3aa: CASTTTEYNSPLHF
CDR3nt: TGCGCCAGCACCACGACAGAATATAATTCACCCCTCCACTTT

j_gene: TRBJ2-7
d_gene: TRBD2
v_gene: TRBV9
abundance: -
CDR3aa: CASSAGTSGPWAYEQYF
CDR3nt: TGTGCCAGCAGCGCCGGGACTAGCGGCCCCTGGGCCTACGAGCAGTACTTC

j_gene: TRBJ2-5
d_gene: TRBD1
v_gene: TRBV10-1
abundance: once
CDR3aa: CARKSRTGLEEQYF
CDR3nt: TGCGCCCGAAAAAGCCGGACAGGGCTCGAGGAGCAGTACTTC

j_gene: TRBJ1-2
d_gene: -
v_gene: TRBV30
abundance: -
CDR3aa: CAWSVPGVNGYTF
CDR3nt: TGTGCCTGGAGTGTACCAGGGGTCAATGGCTACACCTTC

j_gene: TRBJ2-1
d_gene: TRBD1
v_gene: TRBV5-1
abundance: -
CDR3aa: CASSSPTGAGDEQFF
CDR3nt: TGCGCCAGCAGCTCTCCGACAGGGGCAGGAGATGAGCAGTTCTTC

j_gene: TRBJ2-5
d_gene: TRBD2
v_gene: TRBV7-2
abundance: -
CDR3aa: CASSFSGGGGETQYF
CDR3nt: TGTGCCAGCAGCTTTAGCGGGGGGGGTGGAGAGACCCAGTACTTC

j_gene: TRBJ2-5
d_gene: -
v_gene: TRBV4-3
abundance: once
CDR3aa: CASSQSQGVGETQYF
CDR3nt: TGCGCCAGCAGCCAATCACAGGGCGTGGGGGAGACCCAGTACTTC

j_gene: TRBJ2-7
d_gene: TRBD1
v_gene: TRBV29-1
abundance: -
CDR3aa: CSVDDRGYEQYF
CDR3nt: TGCAGCGTTGATGACAGGGGCTACGAGCAGTACTTC

j_gene: TRBJ1-4
d_gene: -
v_gene: TRBV9
abundance: -
CDR3aa: CASSASAANEKLFF
CDR3nt: TGTGCCAGCAGCGCAAGCGCCGCTAATGAAAAACTGTTTTTT

j_gene: TRBJ2-4
d_gene: -
v_gene: TRBV30
abundance: -
CDR3aa: CAWSGGQNIQYF
CDR3nt: TGTGCCTGGAGTGGCGGCCAAAACATTCAGTACTTC

j_gene: TRBJ1-4
d_gene: TRBD1
v_gene: TRBV25-1
abundance: -
CDR3aa: CASSDEGAANEKLFF
CDR3nt: TGTGCCAGCAGTGACGAGGGGGCGGCTAATGAAAAACTGTTTTTT

j_gene: TRBJ2-7
d_gene: TRBD1
v_gene: TRBV19
abundance: -
CDR3aa: CASKKPGGEIHEQYF
CDR3nt: TGTGCCAGTAAGAAACCAGGGGGCGAAATCCACGAGCAGTACTTC

j_gene: TRBJ1-1
d_gene: TRBD1
v_gene: TRBV30
abundance: -
CDR3aa: CAVSSGGNTEAFF
CDR3nt: TGTGCCGTCTCCTCAGGGGGCAACACTGAAGCTTTCTTT

j_gene: TRBJ2-7
d_gene: TRBD1
v_gene: TRBV5-4
abundance: -
CDR3aa: CASSRGQNSYEQYF
CDR3nt: TGTGCCAGCAGCCGGGGACAGAACTCCTACGAGCAGTACTTC

j_gene: TRBJ2-3
d_gene: TRBD2
v_gene: TRBV7-2
abundance: -
CDR3aa: CASSLPPGTRNSDTQYF
CDR3nt: TGTGCCAGCAGCCTCCCCCCCGGGACTAGAAATTCAGATACGCAGTATTTT

j_gene: TRBJ1-2
d_gene: -
v_gene: TRBV4-3
abundance: -
CDR3aa: CAGSQDNQEYYGYTF
CDR3nt: TGCGCCGGCAGCCAAGATAATCAGGAATACTATGGCTACACCTTC

j_gene: TRBJ2-5
d_gene: TRBD1
v_gene: TRBV5-6
abundance: -
CDR3aa: CASSSGTGKGETQYF
CDR3nt: TGTGCCAGCAGCTCCGGGACAGGAAAAGGAGAGACCCAGTACTTC

j_gene: TRBJ2-1
d_gene: TRBD1
v_gene: TRBV18
abundance: -
CDR3aa: CASSPGQRDYNEQFF
CDR3nt: TGTGCCAGCTCACCGGGACAGAGAGACTACAATGAGCAGTTCTTC

j_gene: TRBJ1-2
d_gene: -
v_gene: TRBV5-1
abundance: few
CDR3aa: CASSLDQGEGGYTF
CDR3nt: TGCGCCAGCAGCTTGGACCAGGGTGAAGGTGGCTACACCTTC

j_gene: TRBJ1-3
d_gene: TRBD1
v_gene: TRBV25-1
abundance: -
CDR3aa: CASSRQGPFSGNTIYF
CDR3nt: TGTGCCAGCAGCCGACAGGGACCCTTCTCTGGAAACACCATATATTTT

j_gene: TRBJ2-1
d_gene: TRBD1
v_gene: TRBV7-3
abundance: -
CDR3aa: CASSLRTGRYNEQFF
CDR3nt: TGTGCCAGCAGCCTAAGGACAGGGAGATACAATGAGCAGTTCTTC

j_gene: TRBJ1-5
d_gene: -
v_gene: TRBV19
abundance: -
CDR3aa: CASSISRNQPQHF
CDR3nt: TGTGCCAGTAGTATTTCCCGGAATCAGCCCCAGCATTTT

j_gene: TRBJ2-3
d_gene: -
v_gene: TRBV19
abundance: -
CDR3aa: CASSPGDSYTDTQYF
CDR3nt: TGTGCCAGTTCCCCCGGGGACTCCTACACAGATACGCAGTATTTT

j_gene: TRBJ2-5
d_gene: TRBD2
v_gene: TRBV10-1
abundance: -
CDR3aa: CATSLGRGETQYF
CDR3nt: TGCGCCACCAGTTTGGGGAGGGGAGAGACCCAGTACTTC

j_gene: TRBJ1-6
d_gene: -
v_gene: TRBV6-5
abundance: -
CDR3aa: CASSYQGRDSPLHF
CDR3nt: TGTGCCAGCAGTTACCAGGGAAGGGATTCACCCCTCCACTTT

j_gene: TRBJ1-1
d_gene: -
v_gene: TRBV19
abundance: -
CDR3aa: CASSSTGPRTEAFF
CDR3nt: TGTGCCAGTAGTTCGACAGGCCCCCGGACTGAAGCTTTCTTT

j_gene: TRBJ2-7
d_gene: TRBD2
v_gene: TRBV4-3
abundance: -
CDR3aa: CASSQGEKRGTYEQYF
CDR3nt: TGCGCCAGCAGCCAAGGGGAGAAGCGGGGGACCTACGAGCAGTACTTC

j_gene: TRBJ2-7
d_gene: TRBD2
v_gene: TRBV18
abundance: -
CDR3aa: CASSPPASGTSGGEQYF
CDR3nt: TGTGCCAGCTCACCACCGGCCTCCGGGACTAGCGGGGGGGAGCAGTACTTC

j_gene: TRBJ2-5
d_gene: TRBD1
v_gene: TRBV19
abundance: -
CDR3aa: CASSTQGAGETQYF
CDR3nt: TGTGCCAGTAGTACCCAGGGGGCAGGAGAGACCCAGTACTTC

j_gene: TRBJ2-1
d_gene: TRBD2
v_gene: TRBV2
abundance: -
CDR3aa: CASTSGVLNEQFF
CDR3nt: TGTGCCAGTACTAGCGGGGTACTCAATGAGCAGTTCTTC

j_gene: TRBJ1-5
d_gene: -
v_gene: TRBV9
abundance: -
CDR3aa: CASSAQGTNQPQHF
CDR3nt: TGTGCCAGCAGCGCTCAGGGGACCAATCAGCCCCAGCATTTT

j_gene: TRBJ1-6
d_gene: -
v_gene: TRBV2
abundance: -
CDR3aa: CASIPGWTSPLHF
CDR3nt: TGTGCCAGCATACCAGGGTGGACTTCACCCCTCCACTTT

j_gene: TRBJ1-1
d_gene: -
v_gene: TRBV28
abundance: few
CDR3aa: CASSLTVGNTEAFF
CDR3nt: TGTGCCAGCAGTTTGACAGTCGGGAACACTGAAGCTTTCTTT

j_gene: TRBJ2-1
d_gene: TRBD1
v_gene: TRBV5-1
abundance: -
CDR3aa: CASSPGQGFVNEQFF
CDR3nt: TGCGCCAGCAGCCCCGGACAGGGCTTCGTCAATGAGCAGTTCTTC

j_gene: TRBJ2-1
d_gene: TRBD2
v_gene: TRBV4-3
abundance: -
CDR3aa: CASSQAGLSGGARDNEQFF
CDR3nt: TGCGCCAGCAGCCAGGCAGGACTTAGCGGGGGGGCGAGGGACAATGAGCAGTTCTTC

j_gene: TRBJ1-5
d_gene: TRBD1
v_gene: TRBV30
abundance: -
CDR3aa: CAWSAGTGRENQPQHF
CDR3nt: TGTGCCTGGAGCGCCGGGACAGGGAGAGAGAATCAGCCCCAGCATTTT

j_gene: TRBJ2-1
d_gene: TRBD2
v_gene: TRBV5-1
abundance: -
CDR3aa: CASSLQRGGYNEQFF
CDR3nt: TGCGCCAGCAGCTTGCAGCGGGGGGGCTACAATGAGCAGTTCTTC

j_gene: TRBJ2-7
d_gene: -
v_gene: TRBV27
abundance: -
CDR3aa: CASSQGKAFYEQYF
CDR3nt: TGTGCCAGCTCACAGGGAAAGGCCTTCTACGAGCAGTACTTC

j_gene: TRBJ1-1
d_gene: TRBD1
v_gene: TRBV5-1
abundance: -
CDR3aa: CATRQGPGMNTEAFF
CDR3nt: TGCGCCACAAGACAGGGACCCGGAATGAACACTGAAGCTTTCTTT

j_gene: TRBJ1-2
d_gene: -
v_gene: TRBV15
abundance: -
CDR3aa: CATSRPGTLSYGYTF
CDR3nt: TGTGCCACCAGCAGACCCGGGACACTCAGCTATGGCTACACCTTC

j_gene: TRBJ2-2
d_gene: -
v_gene: TRBV29-1
abundance: -
CDR3aa: CSVERVNTGELFF
CDR3nt: TGCAGCGTTGAACGGGTCAACACCGGGGAGCTGTTTTTT

j_gene: TRBJ2-3
d_gene: -
v_gene: TRBV7-2
abundance: -
CDR3aa: CASSARLEDTQYF
CDR3nt: TGTGCCAGCAGCGCCAGACTAGAGGATACGCAGTATTTT

j_gene: TRBJ1-3
d_gene: TRBD1
v_gene: TRBV14
abundance: -
CDR3aa: CASTQGQGAGNTIYF
CDR3nt: TGTGCCAGCACCCAGGGACAGGGGGCCGGAAACACCATATATTTT

j_gene: TRBJ1-2
d_gene: TRBD1
v_gene: TRBV2
abundance: -
CDR3aa: CASRVDPGGYGYTF
CDR3nt: TGTGCCAGCAGGGTCGACCCAGGGGGCTATGGCTACACCTTC

j_gene: TRBJ2-3
d_gene: TRBD2
v_gene: TRBV18
abundance: -
CDR3aa: CASSRTSGEWDTQYF
CDR3nt: TGTGCCAGCTCACGAACTAGCGGCGAGTGGGATACGCAGTATTTT

j_gene: TRBJ1-5
d_gene: -
v_gene: TRBV27
abundance: -
CDR3aa: CASSDTGNQPQHF
CDR3nt: TGTGCCAGCAGTGATACGGGCAATCAGCCCCAGCATTTT

j_gene: TRBJ1-5
d_gene: -
v_gene: TRBV6-1
abundance: -
CDR3aa: CASSERQINQPQHF
CDR3nt: TGTGCCAGCAGTGAGAGACAGATCAATCAGCCCCAGCATTTT